Listed below are T cell receptor beta chains from one sample, sequenced in a study of cytomegalovirus exposure and HLA in healthy donors. The data were produced by immunoSEQ multiplex PCR, yet TCRdb's version contains in-frame clones alone and is incomplete. The table records about 160,000 clones, 75% to 90% of them present only once. Sequencing was done on a sample of PBMCs. All receptors derive from a girl aged 2 to 9 in good health and CMV-seropositive. Both conserved end residues are part of each CDR3. D genes are given only for firm matches. The listing skips clone size in some rows; elsewhere it reads once, few, many or a size class.

v_gene: TRBV28
j_gene: TRBJ1-5
d_gene: TRBD1
abundance: .
CDR3nt: TGTGCCAGCAGCCCTAGTTCAAAGGACAGGGGAAGACAGCCCCAGCATTTT
CDR3aa: CASSPSSKDRGRQPQHF

v_gene: TRBV5-6
j_gene: TRBJ2-5
d_gene: TRBD2
abundance: .
CDR3nt: TGTGCCAGCAGCTTGAAAAGCGGGAGGGCCCTCCGTATGGAGACCCAGTACTTC
CDR3aa: CASSLKSGRALRMETQYF

v_gene: TRBV5-1
j_gene: TRBJ1-1
d_gene: .
abundance: .
CDR3nt: TGCGCCAGCAGCTTCTACAGGTTAGGGAACACTGAAGCTTTCTTT
CDR3aa: CASSFYRLGNTEAFF

v_gene: TRBV30
j_gene: TRBJ1-5
d_gene: .
abundance: .
CDR3nt: TGTGCCTGGAGTGGGGGGGGGAATCAGCCCCAGCATTTT
CDR3aa: CAWSGGGNQPQHF

v_gene: TRBV18
j_gene: TRBJ1-2
d_gene: .
abundance: .
CDR3nt: TGTGCCAGCTCACCATCGAGAACCGTCTATGGCTACACCTTC
CDR3aa: CASSPSRTVYGYTF

v_gene: TRBV9
j_gene: TRBJ1-4
d_gene: .
abundance: .
CDR3nt: TGTGCCAGCAGCGTAGCGCCCAATACAGAAAAACTGTTTTTT
CDR3aa: CASSVAPNTEKLFF

v_gene: TRBV28
j_gene: TRBJ1-4
d_gene: .
abundance: .
CDR3nt: TGTGCCAGCAGTTTGCGGGGGACTAATGAAAAACTGTTTTTT
CDR3aa: CASSLRGTNEKLFF

v_gene: TRBV21-1
j_gene: TRBJ2-5
d_gene: .
abundance: .
CDR3nt: TGTGCCAGCAGCCGGGGACTAGCGGGATGGAGATGCCAAGAGACCCAGTACTTC
CDR3aa: CASSRGLAGWRCQETQYF

v_gene: TRBV7-9
j_gene: TRBJ1-1
d_gene: .
abundance: few
CDR3nt: TGTGCCAGCAGCTTAGGTTCGGGGGGGAACACTGAAGCTTTCTTT
CDR3aa: CASSLGSGGNTEAFF

v_gene: TRBV6-5
j_gene: TRBJ2-5
d_gene: TRBD2
abundance: once
CDR3nt: TGTGCCAGCAGTGTCGGACTAGGGAAAGAGACCCAGTACTTC
CDR3aa: CASSVGLGKETQYF

v_gene: TRBV30
j_gene: TRBJ1-1
d_gene: TRBD1
abundance: .
CDR3nt: TGTGCCTGGGACAGGGGGAACACTGAAGCTTTCTTT
CDR3aa: CAWDRGNTEAFF

v_gene: TRBV11-2
j_gene: TRBJ1-2
d_gene: .
abundance: .
CDR3nt: TGTGCCAGCAGTACTCTCAGGGCTGAGAACTATGGCTACACCTTC
CDR3aa: CASSTLRAENYGYTF

v_gene: TRBV29-1
j_gene: TRBJ2-5
d_gene: .
abundance: once
CDR3nt: TGCAGCGTTGAAGGGGGAGAAGAGACCCAGTACTTC
CDR3aa: CSVEGGEETQYF

v_gene: TRBV5-1
j_gene: TRBJ2-7
d_gene: .
abundance: .
CDR3nt: TGCGCCAGCAGCTTGGGCAGTTCCTACGAGCAGTACTTC
CDR3aa: CASSLGSSYEQYF

v_gene: TRBV5-6
j_gene: TRBJ2-5
d_gene: .
abundance: .
CDR3nt: TGTGCCAGCAGCTTGGAAAGGGGGACGGAGACCCAGTACTTC
CDR3aa: CASSLERGTETQYF

v_gene: TRBV28
j_gene: TRBJ1-5
d_gene: TRBD1
abundance: once
CDR3nt: TGTGCCAGCAAGGAGGGACAGGGGGCGAGTCAGCCCCAGCATTTT
CDR3aa: CASKEGQGASQPQHF

v_gene: TRBV28
j_gene: TRBJ2-5
d_gene: TRBD2
abundance: .
CDR3nt: TGTGCCAGCAGTGGGACTAGCGGGAGGTTCTACCAAGAGACCCAGTACTTC
CDR3aa: CASSGTSGRFYQETQYF

v_gene: TRBV4-1
j_gene: TRBJ2-1
d_gene: .
abundance: .
CDR3nt: TGCGCCAGCAGCCCCCAGCGGAGCTCCTACAATGAGCAGTTCTTC
CDR3aa: CASSPQRSSYNEQFF

v_gene: TRBV29-1
j_gene: TRBJ1-1
d_gene: TRBD1
abundance: .
CDR3nt: TGCAGCGTTCTCCAGGGGGCGATCACTGAAGCTTTCTTT
CDR3aa: CSVLQGAITEAFF

v_gene: TRBV5-1
j_gene: TRBJ2-2
d_gene: TRBD2
abundance: .
CDR3nt: TGCGCCAGCAGTTCAGGCGGGAGGGCCGGCGGGGAGCTGTTTTTT
CDR3aa: CASSSGGRAGGELFF

v_gene: TRBV7-9
j_gene: TRBJ2-5
d_gene: TRBD2
abundance: .
CDR3nt: TGTGCCAGCAGCTTACTTAGCGGGGGGGCCCCGGCCCAGTACTTC
CDR3aa: CASSLLSGGAPAQYF

v_gene: TRBV20-1
j_gene: TRBJ1-2
d_gene: .
abundance: .
CDR3nt: TGCAGTGCTAGAGTCCCCGGGGGCTACACCTTC
CDR3aa: CSARVPGGYTF

v_gene: TRBV27
j_gene: TRBJ1-5
d_gene: .
abundance: .
CDR3nt: TGTGCCAGCAGTTTAGCCAGGTATAGCAATCAGCCCCAGCATTTT
CDR3aa: CASSLARYSNQPQHF

v_gene: TRBV11-2
j_gene: TRBJ2-7
d_gene: .
abundance: few
CDR3nt: TGTGCCAGCAGCTTAACAACAGCCTACGAGCAGTACTTC
CDR3aa: CASSLTTAYEQYF

v_gene: TRBV29-1
j_gene: TRBJ1-2
d_gene: .
abundance: few
CDR3nt: TGCAGCGTTGACAGGCCCTCAAACTATGGCTACACCTTC
CDR3aa: CSVDRPSNYGYTF

v_gene: TRBV2
j_gene: TRBJ2-3
d_gene: TRBD1
abundance: .
CDR3nt: TGTGCCAGCAGGGACAGGGATGCGGATACGCAGTATTTT
CDR3aa: CASRDRDADTQYF

v_gene: TRBV28
j_gene: TRBJ2-7
d_gene: TRBD1
abundance: .
CDR3nt: TGTGCCAGCAGTTTCCCGGGACAGGGGTTAGACGAGCAGTACTTC
CDR3aa: CASSFPGQGLDEQYF

v_gene: TRBV6-1
j_gene: TRBJ1-1
d_gene: .
abundance: .
CDR3nt: TGTGCCAGGGGGGATAGGGGGTCTGAAGCTTTCTTT
CDR3aa: CARGDRGSEAFF

v_gene: TRBV21-1
j_gene: TRBJ1-1
d_gene: .
abundance: few
CDR3nt: TGTGCCACCTACCGGCGGAGAACTGAAGCTTTCTTT
CDR3aa: CATYRRRTEAFF

v_gene: TRBV4-1
j_gene: TRBJ2-2
d_gene: .
abundance: .
CDR3nt: TGCGCCAGCAGCCAAGGACAGGCGTCGAACACCGGGGAGCTGTTTTTT
CDR3aa: CASSQGQASNTGELFF

v_gene: TRBV14
j_gene: TRBJ1-5
d_gene: .
abundance: .
CDR3nt: TGTGCCAGCAGCCATCCACCCCGGGGGAGCAATCAGCCCCAGCATTTT
CDR3aa: CASSHPPRGSNQPQHF

v_gene: TRBV5-6
j_gene: TRBJ1-5
d_gene: .
abundance: .
CDR3nt: TGTGCCAGCAGCCGCCCAGGGAACAATCAGCCCCAGCATTTT
CDR3aa: CASSRPGNNQPQHF

v_gene: TRBV2
j_gene: TRBJ1-2
d_gene: TRBD1
abundance: .
CDR3nt: TGTGCCAGCAGCGGGGGGACAGGGGGCTCTTATGGCTACACCTTC
CDR3aa: CASSGGTGGSYGYTF

v_gene: TRBV5-1
j_gene: TRBJ2-1
d_gene: .
abundance: .
CDR3nt: TGCGCCAGCAGCCTCGGGAAAGGGTACAATGAGCAGTTCTTC
CDR3aa: CASSLGKGYNEQFF

v_gene: TRBV18
j_gene: TRBJ2-7
d_gene: .
abundance: .
CDR3nt: TGTGCCAGCTCACCAGTACAGGGCTCCTACGAGCAGTACTTC
CDR3aa: CASSPVQGSYEQYF

v_gene: TRBV28
j_gene: TRBJ2-3
d_gene: TRBD2
abundance: .
CDR3nt: TGTGCCAGCAGTTTAGGCGGGAGGGGGAGAGATACGCAGTATTTT
CDR3aa: CASSLGGRGRDTQYF

v_gene: TRBV4-1
j_gene: TRBJ1-5
d_gene: .
abundance: .
CDR3nt: TGCGCCAGCAGCTCTCTCTGGGGGGGGAATCAGCCCCAGCATTTT
CDR3aa: CASSSLWGGNQPQHF

v_gene: TRBV11-2
j_gene: TRBJ1-1
d_gene: .
abundance: .
CDR3nt: TGTGCCAGCAGTATGGGGCGAGTATACACTGAAGCTTTCTTT
CDR3aa: CASSMGRVYTEAFF

v_gene: TRBV5-1
j_gene: TRBJ2-5
d_gene: TRBD1
abundance: few
CDR3nt: TGCGCCAGCAGCTTGGGACAAGGGACAGGGTTGGAAGAGACCCAGTACTTC
CDR3aa: CASSLGQGTGLEETQYF

v_gene: TRBV2
j_gene: TRBJ1-1
d_gene: .
abundance: .
CDR3nt: TGTGCCAGCAGTGCCGGGACAAGGATTGAAGCTTTCTTT
CDR3aa: CASSAGTRIEAFF

v_gene: TRBV2
j_gene: TRBJ1-4
d_gene: .
abundance: .
CDR3nt: TGTGCCAGCAACCAAGGGGAACCAACTAATGAAAAACTGTTTTTT
CDR3aa: CASNQGEPTNEKLFF

v_gene: TRBV6-1
j_gene: TRBJ2-1
d_gene: .
abundance: .
CDR3nt: TGTGCCAGCAGTGAAAGTCCCCCGAACTTCTTAATGCGGGAGCAGTTCTTC
CDR3aa: CASSESPPNFLMREQFF

v_gene: TRBV10-3
j_gene: TRBJ2-1
d_gene: .
abundance: .
CDR3nt: TGTGCCATCAGTGTGGGCTCCCGATCGTTCTACAATGAGCAGTTCTTC
CDR3aa: CAISVGSRSFYNEQFF

v_gene: TRBV7-2
j_gene: TRBJ1-2
d_gene: .
abundance: .
CDR3nt: TGTGCCAGCAGCTCCGGACGGGGCTATGGCTACACCTTC
CDR3aa: CASSSGRGYGYTF

v_gene: TRBV9
j_gene: TRBJ2-1
d_gene: TRBD2
abundance: .
CDR3nt: TGTGCCAGCAGCGCTGGGACTAGCGGGAGCGGTGAGCAGTTCTTC
CDR3aa: CASSAGTSGSGEQFF

v_gene: TRBV4-1
j_gene: TRBJ1-5
d_gene: .
abundance: .
CDR3nt: TGCGCCAGCAGCCCCCAAGGGGGGGGTAGCAATCAGCCCCAGCATTTT
CDR3aa: CASSPQGGGSNQPQHF

v_gene: TRBV10-2
j_gene: TRBJ2-7
d_gene: .
abundance: .
CDR3nt: TGCGCCAGCATTTCGAACCGAACGAGCTACGAGCAGTACTTC
CDR3aa: CASISNRTSYEQYF

v_gene: TRBV30
j_gene: TRBJ2-2
d_gene: TRBD2
abundance: few
CDR3nt: TGTGCCTTCCTAAGGACTAGCGGAGTTTACACCGGGGAGCTGTTTTTT
CDR3aa: CAFLRTSGVYTGELFF

v_gene: TRBV21-1
j_gene: TRBJ2-2
d_gene: .
abundance: .
CDR3nt: TGTGCCAGCAGCACTGGACAGGGTTACACCGGGGAGCTGTTTTTT
CDR3aa: CASSTGQGYTGELFF

v_gene: TRBV6-1
j_gene: TRBJ1-1
d_gene: .
abundance: .
CDR3nt: TGTGCCAGCAGTGAATCATTGAACACTGAAGCTTTCTTT
CDR3aa: CASSESLNTEAFF

v_gene: TRBV7-9
j_gene: TRBJ1-3
d_gene: .
abundance: .
CDR3nt: TGTGCCAGCAGCTTAGCGGAGGGAAGGGGAAACACCATATATTTT
CDR3aa: CASSLAEGRGNTIYF

v_gene: TRBV19
j_gene: TRBJ1-1
d_gene: .
abundance: .
CDR3nt: TGTGCCAGTAGACGGGGGTGGGACACTGAAGCTTTCTTT
CDR3aa: CASRRGWDTEAFF

v_gene: TRBV7-9
j_gene: TRBJ2-6
d_gene: TRBD1
abundance: .
CDR3nt: TGTGCCAGCAGCTTAGGGACAGGGGAGGTCCTGACTTTC
CDR3aa: CASSLGTGEVLTF